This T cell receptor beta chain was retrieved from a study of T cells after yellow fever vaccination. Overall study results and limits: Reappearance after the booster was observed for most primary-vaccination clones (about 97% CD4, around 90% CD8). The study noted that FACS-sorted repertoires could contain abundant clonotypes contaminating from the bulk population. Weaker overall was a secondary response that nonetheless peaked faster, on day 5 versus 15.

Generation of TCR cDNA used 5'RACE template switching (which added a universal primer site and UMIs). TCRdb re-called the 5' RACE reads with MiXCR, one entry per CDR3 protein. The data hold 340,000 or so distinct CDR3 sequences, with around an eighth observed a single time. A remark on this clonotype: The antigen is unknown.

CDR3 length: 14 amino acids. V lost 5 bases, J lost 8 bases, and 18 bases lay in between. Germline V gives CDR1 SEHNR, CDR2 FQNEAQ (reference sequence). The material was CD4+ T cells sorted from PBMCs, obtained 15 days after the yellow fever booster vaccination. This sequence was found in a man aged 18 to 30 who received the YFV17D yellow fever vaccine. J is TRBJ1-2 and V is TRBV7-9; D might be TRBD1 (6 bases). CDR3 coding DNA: TGTGCCAGCAGCCACCGTTCTCAGGGGAAAGGCTACACCTTC. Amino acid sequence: CASSHRSQGKGYTF.